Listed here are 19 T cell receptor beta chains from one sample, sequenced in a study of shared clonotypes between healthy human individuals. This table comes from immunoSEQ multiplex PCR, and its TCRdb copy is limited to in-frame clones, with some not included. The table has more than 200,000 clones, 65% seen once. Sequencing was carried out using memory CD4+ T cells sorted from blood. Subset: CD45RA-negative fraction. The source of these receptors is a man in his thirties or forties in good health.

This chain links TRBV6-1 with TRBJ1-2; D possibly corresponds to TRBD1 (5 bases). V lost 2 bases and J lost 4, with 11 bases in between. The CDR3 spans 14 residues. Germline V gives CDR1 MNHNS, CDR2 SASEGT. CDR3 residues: CASSEFSGTYGYTF. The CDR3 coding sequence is TGTGCCAGCAGTGAATTTTCAGGGACCTATGGCTACACCTTC.

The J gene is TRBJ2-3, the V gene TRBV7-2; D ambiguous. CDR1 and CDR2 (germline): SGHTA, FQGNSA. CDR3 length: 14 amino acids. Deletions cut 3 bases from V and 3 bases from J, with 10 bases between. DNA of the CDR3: TGTGCCAGCAGCTTCTCCAGTGGAACAGATACGCAGTATTTT. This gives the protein CASSFSSGTDTQYF.

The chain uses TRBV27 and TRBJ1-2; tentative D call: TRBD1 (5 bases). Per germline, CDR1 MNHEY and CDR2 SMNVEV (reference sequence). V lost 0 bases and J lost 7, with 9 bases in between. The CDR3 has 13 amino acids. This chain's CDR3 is CASSLSNGAGYTF. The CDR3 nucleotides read TGTGCCAGCAGTTTATCGAATGGGGCTGGCTACACCTTC.

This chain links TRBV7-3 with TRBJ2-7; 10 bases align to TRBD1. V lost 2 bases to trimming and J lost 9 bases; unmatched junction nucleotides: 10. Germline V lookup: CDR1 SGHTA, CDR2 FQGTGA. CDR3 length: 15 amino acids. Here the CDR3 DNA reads TGTGCCAGCAGCTTAGTCTCTGGGACAGGGGAGTGGCAGTACTTC. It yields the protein CASSLVSGTGEWQYF.

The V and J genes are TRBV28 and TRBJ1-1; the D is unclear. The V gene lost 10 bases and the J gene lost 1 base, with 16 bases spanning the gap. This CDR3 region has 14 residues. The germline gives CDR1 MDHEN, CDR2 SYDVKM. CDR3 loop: CATHPAGRNTEAFF. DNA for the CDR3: TGTGCCACTCACCCCGCCGGGAGGAACACTGAAGCTTTCTTT. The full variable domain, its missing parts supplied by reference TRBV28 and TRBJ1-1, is DVKVTQSSRYLVKRTGEKVFLECVQDMDHENMFWYRQDPGLGLRLIYFSYDVKMKEKGDIPEGYSVSREKKERFSLILESASTNQTSMYLCATHPAGRNTEAFFGQGTRLTVV.

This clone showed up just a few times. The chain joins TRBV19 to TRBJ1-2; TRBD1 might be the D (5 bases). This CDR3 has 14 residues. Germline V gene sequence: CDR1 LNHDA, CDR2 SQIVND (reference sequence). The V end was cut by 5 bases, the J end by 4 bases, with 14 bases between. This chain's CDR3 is CASSPGAGTYGYTF. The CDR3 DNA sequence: TGTGCCAGTAGTCCCGGGGCAGGAACCTATGGCTACACCTTC.

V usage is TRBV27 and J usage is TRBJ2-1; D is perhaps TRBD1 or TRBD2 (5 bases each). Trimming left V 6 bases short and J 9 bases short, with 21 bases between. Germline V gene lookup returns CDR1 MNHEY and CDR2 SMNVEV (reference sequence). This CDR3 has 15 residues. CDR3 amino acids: CASRTGPLLTVEQFF. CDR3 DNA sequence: TGTGCCAGCAGAACGGGACCACTTCTAACAGTTGAGCAGTTCTTC.

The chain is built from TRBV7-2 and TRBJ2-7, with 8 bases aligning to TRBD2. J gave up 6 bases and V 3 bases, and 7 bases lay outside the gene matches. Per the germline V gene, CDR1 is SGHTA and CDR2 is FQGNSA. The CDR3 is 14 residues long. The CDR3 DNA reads TGTGCCAGCAGCTTCAGCGGGAGTCTTATCGAGCAGTACTTC. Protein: CASSFSGSLIEQYF.

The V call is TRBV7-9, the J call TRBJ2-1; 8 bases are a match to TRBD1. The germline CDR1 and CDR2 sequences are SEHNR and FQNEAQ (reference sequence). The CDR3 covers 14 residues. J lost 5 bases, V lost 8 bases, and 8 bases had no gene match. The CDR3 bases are TGTGCCAGCGCCGGACAGGGAAAAAACAATGAGCAGTTCTTC. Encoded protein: CASAGQGKNNEQFF.

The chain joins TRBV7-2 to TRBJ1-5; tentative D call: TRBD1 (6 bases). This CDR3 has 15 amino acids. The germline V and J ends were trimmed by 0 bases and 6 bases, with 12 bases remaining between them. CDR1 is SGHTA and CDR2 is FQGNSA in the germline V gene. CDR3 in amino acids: CASSLAGGVSQPQHF. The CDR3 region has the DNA TGTGCCAGCAGCTTAGCAGGGGGAGTAAGTCAGCCCCAGCATTTT. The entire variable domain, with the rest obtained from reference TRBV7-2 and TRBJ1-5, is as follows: GAGVSQSPSNKVTEKGKDVELRCDPISGHTALYWYRQSLGQGLEFLIYFQGNSAPDKSGLPSDRFSAERTGGSVSTLTIQRTQQEDSAVYLCASSLAGGVSQPQHFGDGTRLSIL.

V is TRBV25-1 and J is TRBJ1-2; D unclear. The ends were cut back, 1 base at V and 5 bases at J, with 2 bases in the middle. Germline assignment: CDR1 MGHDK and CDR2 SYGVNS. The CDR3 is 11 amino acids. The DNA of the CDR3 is TGTGCCAGCAGTGAATTGTATGGCTACACCTTC. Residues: CASSELYGYTF.

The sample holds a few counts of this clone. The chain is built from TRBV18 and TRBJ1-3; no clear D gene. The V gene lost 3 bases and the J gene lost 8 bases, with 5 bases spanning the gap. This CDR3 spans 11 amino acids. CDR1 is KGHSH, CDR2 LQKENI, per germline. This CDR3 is CASSPKDTIYF. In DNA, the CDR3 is TGTGCCAGCTCACCCAAGGACACCATATATTTT.

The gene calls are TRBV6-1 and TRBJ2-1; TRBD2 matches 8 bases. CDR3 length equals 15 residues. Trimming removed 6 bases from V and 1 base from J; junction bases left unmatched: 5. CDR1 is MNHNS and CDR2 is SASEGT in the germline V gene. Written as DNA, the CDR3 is TGTGCCAGCAGGACGACTAGCGCTTCCTACAATGAGCAGTTCTTC. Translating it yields CASRTTSASYNEQFF.

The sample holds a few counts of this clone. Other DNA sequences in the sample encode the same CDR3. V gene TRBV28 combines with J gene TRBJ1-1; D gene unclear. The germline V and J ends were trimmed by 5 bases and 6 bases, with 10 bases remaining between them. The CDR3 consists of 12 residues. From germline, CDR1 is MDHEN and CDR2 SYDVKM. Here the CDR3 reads CASSGRGPEAFF. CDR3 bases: TGTGCCAGCAGTGGCCGGGGTCCTGAAGCTTTCTTT.

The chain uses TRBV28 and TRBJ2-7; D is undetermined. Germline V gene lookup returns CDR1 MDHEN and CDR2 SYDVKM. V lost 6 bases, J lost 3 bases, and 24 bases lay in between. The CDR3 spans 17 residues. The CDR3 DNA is TGTGCCAGCAGAGCAACCCCCAAGCCGGTTCCTTACTACGAGCAGTACTTC. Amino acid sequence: CASRATPKPVPYYEQYF.

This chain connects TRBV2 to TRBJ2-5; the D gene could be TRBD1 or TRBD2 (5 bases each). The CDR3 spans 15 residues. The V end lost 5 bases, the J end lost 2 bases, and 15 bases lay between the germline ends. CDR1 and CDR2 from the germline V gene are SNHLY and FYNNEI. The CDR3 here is CASSTTRGEQETQYF. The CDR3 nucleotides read TGTGCCAGCAGTACAACACGAGGGGAACAAGAGACCCAGTACTTC.

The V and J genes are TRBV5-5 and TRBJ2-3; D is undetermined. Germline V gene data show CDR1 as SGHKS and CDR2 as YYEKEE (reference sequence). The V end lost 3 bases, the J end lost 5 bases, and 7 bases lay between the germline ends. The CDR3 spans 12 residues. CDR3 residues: CASSSSGDTQYF. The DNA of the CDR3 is TGTGCCAGCAGCTCTTCGGGAGATACGCAGTATTTT.

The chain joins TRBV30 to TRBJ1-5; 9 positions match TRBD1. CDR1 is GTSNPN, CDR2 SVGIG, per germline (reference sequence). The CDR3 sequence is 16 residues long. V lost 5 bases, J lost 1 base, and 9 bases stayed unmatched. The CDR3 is CAWDFPGTGSNQPQHF. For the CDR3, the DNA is TGTGCCTGGGATTTTCCCGGGACAGGGAGCAATCAGCCCCAGCATTTT.

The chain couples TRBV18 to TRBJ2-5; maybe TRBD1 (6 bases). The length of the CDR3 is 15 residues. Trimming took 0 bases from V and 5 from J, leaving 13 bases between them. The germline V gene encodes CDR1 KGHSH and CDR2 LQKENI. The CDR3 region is CASSPPSQGRETQYF. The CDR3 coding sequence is TGTGCCAGCTCACCACCGTCACAGGGTAGGGAGACCCAGTACTTC.